This T cell receptor beta chain is from a study of T cell responses to AZD1222 COVID-19 vaccine (dated by TCRdb to about 2021). In terms of the full investigation: TCR sequencing was performed for 230 to 250 trial participants, of whom about 210 were given two doses of AZD1222 and around 25 were given two doses of MenACWY control vaccine. Trial participants were enrolled by age into 18-55, 56-69 and 70-plus year subgroups, with roughly 160, 29 and 62 TCR-sequenced participants respectively.

The time point label here, explained by the study, means: about 28 days (+/-7) after the second vaccine dose. AZD1222 recipients with second doses at about 4 weeks or about 12 weeks were pooled, because spike-specific TCR depth and breadth did not differ between schedules. Vaccinee samples came from UK trials COV001 and COV002, including a single-blind randomized controlled phase 2/3 trial of AZD1222 (ChAdOx1 nCoV-19) in healthy adults. For TCRbeta chain sequencing, PBMC samples from trial participants were taken at day 0 and at day 28 after the second dose. Overall study outcomes, separate from this receptor: After two AZD1222 doses, both the breadth and the depth of spike-specific TCRs were significantly higher than at day 0 and than in MenACWY recipients. Participants were mostly white British, with more females than males. The authors suggested clonal diversity may have been underestimated. Vaccine-associated CD4 TCRs spanned the whole spike protein, with dominant responses in regions 160-218 and 743-854. No day 14 peak-response samples were available, so repertoires were characterized only after the peak T cell response. In the small 56-69-year group, the increase in depth fell short of significance, most likely because of low power. Conclusions about previously exposed vaccinees are limited because only a handful of AZD1222 recipients were SARS-CoV-2 seropositive at baseline. Reportedly, close to half of the unique spike-specific TCRs recognized epitopes lying outside the regions that are mutated in the B.1.351 and B.1.1.7 variants.

The CDR3 regions of human TCRbeta chains were analyzed by immunosequencing. Concerning the study's data processing: Repertoire TCRs were matched against a reference library of SARS-CoV-2-specific TCRs generated with the MIRA antigen-specificity platform. Breadth meant the fraction of unique TCRs that were SARS-CoV-2-associated, whereas depth meant the fraction of total T cells that were SARS-CoV-2-associated. Using the MIRA data, each spike-specific TCR was mapped to the spike region that the TCR reacts to and placed in a CD4 or CD8 class. Log10-transformed breadth and depth values were compared by one-way ANOVA with Sidak's multiple comparisons tests. This immuneACCESS table, as held by TCRdb, lists in-frame sequences with V and J called but not all clones. Of the missing ones, under half trace to an unresolved V gene in checked studies; the others have no known cause. The D gene and trimming were derived from the DNA, and the V and J assignments and clone size from that table. The sample has 70,000 to 95,000 clones on record, 75% to 95% of them singletons. Of the sample, around 8% is held by the ten largest clones.

Reading the germline V gene gives CDR1 SQVTM and CDR2 ANQGSEA. The CDR3 contains 16 residues, cysteine and phenylalanine counted. Here the CDR3 DNA is all that survives: 48 bases in frame from base 1. V is shortened by 0 bases, J by 2 bases, and the region joining them spans 17 bases. As for this clone: Its antigen remains undetermined. No quality values exist for individual bases; no much larger clone is one base distant.

This TCR derives from an adult who received the AZD1222 COVID-19 vaccine. The sequencing used peripheral blood, collected 28 days after the second AZD1222 dose. The V and J segments used are TRBV29-1 and TRBJ2-7, and TRBD2 may be the D gene, going by 6 matching bases. CDR3 reads: CSVEDFTSRGTYEQYF. The sequenced DNA: TGCAGCGTTGAAGATTTTACTAGCCGGGGCACCTACGAGCAGTACTTC.